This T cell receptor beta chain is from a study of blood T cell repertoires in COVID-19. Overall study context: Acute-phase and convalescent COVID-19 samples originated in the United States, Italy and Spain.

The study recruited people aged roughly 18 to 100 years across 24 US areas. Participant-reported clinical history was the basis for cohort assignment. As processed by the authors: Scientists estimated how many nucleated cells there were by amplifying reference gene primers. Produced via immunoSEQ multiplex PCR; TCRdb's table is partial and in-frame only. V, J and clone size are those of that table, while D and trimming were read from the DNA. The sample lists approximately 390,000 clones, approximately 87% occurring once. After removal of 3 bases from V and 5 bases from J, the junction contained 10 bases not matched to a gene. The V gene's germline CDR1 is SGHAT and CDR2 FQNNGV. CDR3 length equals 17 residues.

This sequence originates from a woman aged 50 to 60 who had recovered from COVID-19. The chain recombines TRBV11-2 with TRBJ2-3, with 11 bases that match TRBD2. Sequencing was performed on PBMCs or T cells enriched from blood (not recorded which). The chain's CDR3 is CASSLVLSGGARDTQYF. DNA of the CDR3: TGTGCCAGCAGCTTGGTTCTTAGCGGGGGGGCCCGAGATACGCAGTATTTT.